The TCR beta chain under discussion was sequenced for a study of T cells in tuberculosis. Overall study: CD1B tetramers identified T cells specific for mycobacterial lipid GMM.

CDR1 and CDR2 from the germline V gene are SGHNT and YENEEA. The CDR3 sequence is 14 residues long. Trimming cost V 1 base and J 8 bases, with 12 bases left between them. Overall study findings and caveats: Active tuberculosis cases were adults; controls were adolescents.

Tuberculin skin test and IGRA determined adolescents' latent tuberculosis status at entry. This table comes from immunoSEQ multiplex PCR, and its TCRdb copy is limited to in-frame clones, with some not included. This sample has 20,000 to 25,000 clones, with over 85% found just once. On this clone: Its antigen remains unidentified.

The sample comprised PBMCs. The chain links TRBV11-3 to TRBJ2-1; weak D call: TRBD1 (5 bases). This TCR came from a donor between 10 and 35 years old with latent tuberculosis or without tuberculosis infection. Some clones in this sample may be carry-over from other donors' samples. The CDR3 coding sequence is TGTGCCAGCAGCTTAGGACAGTTCAGCCATGAGCAGTTCTTC. Residues: CASSLGQFSHEQFF.